The T cell receptor beta chain described here comes from a study of T-cell memory formation after mild COVID-19. For the study at large: In these data, TCR clusters were largely donor specific. Study-level points and caveats: The CD4+ clones that contracted clustered mainly within CM and EM, and the CD8+ clones concentrated in EMRA.

From 5'RACE with constant-segment primers came TCR alpha and TCR beta cDNA libraries that carried sample barcodes and UMIs. In TCRdb, the 5' RACE reads were re-called with MiXCR into one record per CDR3 protein. The sample holds hundreds of thousands of distinct CDR3 sequences, 15% to 20% seen once. About this clonotype: Antigen unknown.

Trimming left V 5 bases short and J 2 bases short, with 13 bases between. Germline loops: CDR1 SEHNR, CDR2 FQNEAQ (reference sequence). The CDR3 extends over 14 amino acids. Sequencing input: PBMCs or a T cell subset sorted from them (not recorded which). The genes are TRBV7-9 and TRBJ2-7, with a tentative D call TRBD1 (6 bases). The sequence came from an adult woman who had mild COVID-19 (a few samples of this study predate the infection). Cell type and time point are not known. The DNA for the CDR3 is TGTGCCAGCAGCGCAGGACAGTGGACCTACGAGCAGTACTTC. This sequence encodes CASSAGQWTYEQYF.